The 10 T cell receptor beta chains presented below share a single source sample, sequenced in a study of blood T cell repertoires in COVID-19. The protocol was immunoSEQ multiplex PCR, while the TCRdb copy is restricted to in-frame clones and leaves out a portion. Seen here are a few hundred thousand clones, 86% observed once, and the top ten hold roughly 4%. The sequencing sample was made of PBMCs or T cells enriched from blood (not recorded which). Receptors originate from a woman younger than 45 who had been exposed to COVID-19.

The chain uses TRBV6-5 and TRBJ2-3; 10 bases are shared with TRBD2. Losses at the gene ends were 6 bases for V and 2 bases for J; bases not matched to a gene: 5. CDR3 length: 15 residues. CDR1 and CDR2 (germline): MNHEY, SVGAGI. CDR3 bases: TGTGCCAGCAGCTATAGCGGGGGGACCACAGATACGCAGTATTTT. Translated, it gives CASSYSGGTTDTQYF.

The V and J genes are TRBV3-1 (or the pseudogene TRBV3-2) and TRBJ1-5; D gene uncertain. The ends were cut back, 0 bases at V and 4 bases at J, with 10 bases in the middle. This CDR3 has 15 residues. CDR1 is LGHDT, CDR2 YNNKEL, per germline (reference sequence). Written as DNA, the CDR3 is TGTGCCAGCAGCCAAGATTTTGCCGGGAATCAGCCCCAGCATTTT. This sequence encodes CASSQDFAGNQPQHF.

The chain employs TRBV14 and TRBJ2-7, with D unresolved. V shed 1 base and J shed 3 bases, with 16 bases lying between them. Germline CDR1 SGHDN, CDR2 FVKESK. This CDR3 has 16 amino acids. The CDR3 DNA sequence: TGTGCCAGCAGCCAAGGTTTGTATCCGGAGTACTACGAGCAGTACTTC. Translation: CASSQGLYPEYYEQYF. Drawing the rest from reference TRBV14 and TRBJ2-7, the complete variable domain is EAGVTQFPSHSVIEKGQTVTLRCDPISGHDNLYWYRRVMGKEIKFLLHFVKESKQDESGMPNNRFLAERTGGTYSTLKVQPAELEDSGVYFCASSQGLYPEYYEQYFGPGTRLTVT.

V and J are TRBV13 and TRBJ2-7, with D tentatively TRBD2 (6 bases). This CDR3 contains 15 residues. The ends were cut back, 5 bases at V and 4 bases at J, with 18 bases in the middle. The V gene's germline CDR1 is PRHDT and CDR2 FYEKMQ (reference sequence). CDR3 sequence (DNA): TGTGCCAGCAGCCCCGCGGGGCTCTCTAGATACGAGCAGTACTTC. It codes for CASSPAGLSRYEQYF.

The chain is built from TRBV29-1 and TRBJ1-1; D might be TRBD1 (5 bases). Trimming left V 7 bases short and J 0 bases short, with 15 bases between. The CDR3 consists of 14 residues. Germline CDR1 is SQVTM and CDR2 is ANQGSEA. The DNA for the CDR3 is TGCAGCGGACTTACAGGTGCCTTGAACACTGAAGCTTTCTTT. This encodes CSGLTGALNTEAFF.

V and J are TRBV29-1 and TRBJ1-1, with D tentatively TRBD1 (5 bases). Germline V CDR1 and CDR2: SQVTM, ANQGSEA. The CDR3 loop spans 14 amino acids. V lost 6 bases to trimming and J lost 3 bases, with 17 bases between them. In nucleotides, the CDR3 is TGCAGCGTGGCGAGGGAGGTAGGGGACACTGAAGCTTTCTTT. Protein: CSVAREVGDTEAFF.

The V call is TRBV30, the J call TRBJ1-1; D remains ambiguous. The CDR3 contains 15 residues. CDR1 is GTSNPN and CDR2 is SVGIG in the germline V gene (reference sequence). V was clipped by 0 bases and J by 0 bases, with 11 bases between them. CDR3 sequence: CAWSVPEGVNTEAFF. DNA for the CDR3: TGTGCCTGGAGTGTACCAGAGGGTGTGAACACTGAAGCTTTCTTT.

This clone was counted a few times. The chain employs TRBV7-9 and TRBJ1-1, with D uncertain. Germline-derived CDR1 and CDR2 are SEHNR and FQNEAQ (reference sequence). V was shortened by 5 bases and J by 10 bases, with 14 bases between the two germline ends. The CDR3 is 12 amino acids. CDR3 sequence: CASSAYSEGAFF. The CDR3, as DNA: TGTGCCAGCAGCGCTTACAGTGAGGGAGCTTTCTTT.

This chain connects TRBV7-8 to TRBJ1-5; D is possibly TRBD1 (5 bases). The CDR3 totals 16 residues. The ends were cut back, 1 base at V and 4 bases at J, with 14 bases in the middle. The germline CDR1 and CDR2 sequences are SGHVS and FQNEAQ. The CDR3 sequence is CASSLGAAGMNQPQHF. The CDR3, as DNA: TGTGCCAGCAGCTTAGGGGCCGCAGGGATGAATCAGCCCCAGCATTTT.

In its sample, this clone was seen once. The junction departs from the called germline gene at one end, perhaps through a read error. The chain carries TRBV7-7 and TRBJ2-1; 13 nucleotides align to TRBD2. CDR3 length: 15 residues. Per the germline V gene, CDR1 is SSHAT and CDR2 is FNYEAQ (reference sequence). The CDR3 here is CASSQLAGGYNEQFF. The CDR3 DNA sequence: TGTGCTAGCAGCCAACTAGCGGGGGGGTACAATGAGCAGTTCTTC.